This T cell receptor beta chain was documented in a study of cytomegalovirus exposure and HLA in healthy donors. Findings and caveats of the study: In a later analysis, a missense DCLRE1C variant was linked to TCR beta V- and J-gene trimming. Per a later analysis, 15,000 to 20,000 TCR beta sequences showed association with HLA alleles at 0.05 false discovery rate. Evidence from a later analysis indicated that most CMV-associated TCR beta chains looked HLA-restricted.

With 60 Vbeta and 13 Jbeta primers, the PCR was carried out. Assay used: immunoSEQ multiplex PCR; TCRdb lists only in-frame clones, some missing. The sample gives some 170,000 clones, 65% to 85% of which show up once; about 1.3% is in the top ten. Comments on this clone: No antigen is known for it.

The germline V gene has CDR1 PRHDT and CDR2 FYEKMQ (reference sequence). This CDR3 has 16 amino acids. The junction had 14 bases not matched to a gene; V was cut back by 6 bases and J by 7 bases. The chain combines TRBV13 with TRBJ2-7; 11 nucleotides align to TRBD2. Sequenced sample: PBMCs. This clonotype originated in a man aged 55 to 70 in good health and CMV-seronegative. The CDR3 here is CASRRKGTSGVGEQYF. The CDR3 nucleotides read TGTGCCAGCAGAAGGAAGGGGACTAGCGGAGTCGGTGAGCAGTACTTC.